Below, one T cell receptor beta chain is given with its context. Its antigen is currently not known. No clone much larger than this one lies a single base away; base qualities are absent. CDR1 and CDR2 are read off the germline V gene as MNHEY and SVGAGI. From its cysteine to its phenylalanine, the CDR3 spans 15 amino acids. Only the CDR3 DNA is retained, 45 bases long and in frame from the first base. V loses 8 bases of germline sequence and J loses 2 bases, and the interval between the two ends is 18 bases. TCRbeta CDR3 regions were amplified from genomic DNA by means of the immunoSEQ Assay, a bias-controlled multiplex PCR. On the authors' methods: The number of nucleated cells in each sample was estimated from the amplification of reference gene primers within the assay. To quantify the absolute abundance of each unique TCRbeta CDR3 rearrangement, sequence reads were collapsed and filtered. For each sample, productive Simpson clonality was calculated as the square root of Simpson's diversity index across productive rearrangements. This is the immuneACCESS table as TCRdb keeps it, with only in-frame sequences that have V and J called. A part of the clones is gone; compared with another copy, unresolved V genes explain less than half, and the rest is unexplained. V, J and clone size reflect that table, while D and trimming were determined from the DNA. The sample yields about 180,000 clones; over 80% were counted once. The top ten hold around 7% of the sample.

The sample comes from a study of blood T cell repertoires in COVID-19 (dated by TCRdb to the early 2020s). In terms of the full investigation: Collaborator samples came from the United States, Italy and Spain and covered acute and convalescent phases of COVID-19. A freely available public database, intended as a resource for researchers studying the immune response to SARS-CoV-2, is where the repertoires were released. The samples were drawn from the first 160 participants of the ongoing ImmuneRACE study and from 1,254 subjects provided by 6 global collaborators. Subjects who had been exposed to COVID-19, were actively infected with it, or had recovered from it provided the deeply sampled blood TCRbeta repertoires that made up the dataset. Nearly every sample came with metadata listing a de-identified subject ID, COVID-19 status, age in years and sex. Where HLA class I and class II types were available, the types were taken from metadata supplied by the sample provider, not from assay-based typing. The prospective study material was composed of cDNA or gDNA derived from T cells, B-cell-depleted T cells, or PBMCs.

In Seattle, one collaborating source enrolled patients while the infection was active and tracked those patients longitudinally over the course of disease. The collaborating institutions used their own protocols to collect whole blood in K2EDTA tubes. For TCRbeta analysis, collaborators shipped samples in one of three forms: frozen whole blood, isolated PBMCs, or DNA extracted from either of those sample types. On the study overall, not on this receptor specifically: How much clinical and demographic metadata was included differed by source and by participant, and the metadata was provided uncurated.

Sequencing used peripheral blood. The receptor was derived from a woman between 40 and 50 years old with COVID-19, enrolled during active disease. The chain was built from TRBV6-5 and TRBJ1-2; TRBD1 is perhaps the D gene, given 6 matching bases. In nucleotide form, the sequence is TGTGCCAGCCATATTAGGGGGACGGTAAACTATGGCTACACCTTC. Its protein is CASHIRGTVNYGYTF.